This TCR beta chain is drawn from a study of technical replicates of blood from several donors. The germline gives CDR1 SNHLY, CDR2 FYNNEI. The CDR3 loop spans 15 amino acids. The V end lost 5 bases, the J end lost 4 bases, and 16 bases lay between the germline ends. The method was immunoSEQ multiplex PCR; TCRdb's version includes in-frame clones alone and lacks a portion of them. In the table there are approximately 79,000 clones, about 96% of which are singletons. The receptor comes from a human donor in good health. The material sequenced was T cells isolated from PBMCs. V is TRBV2 and J is TRBJ2-3; weak D call: TRBD1 (5 bases). CDR3: CASSYQGGKADTQYF. The DNA of the CDR3 is TGTGCCAGCAGTTATCAGGGTGGCAAAGCAGATACGCAGTATTTT.